This TCR beta chain stems from a study of T cells after yellow fever vaccination. Overall study results and limits: Compared with primary, the secondary response was weaker and peaked at day 5, not 15. Once the booster was given, most primary-vaccination clones reappeared, at about 96% for CD4 and 85% to 90% for CD8.

Germline CDR1 and CDR2: SQVTM and ANQGSEA. The CDR3 consists of 12 residues. The V end lost 5 bases, the J end lost 0 bases, and 8 bases lay between the germline ends. TCRdb reprocessed the 5' RACE reads via MiXCR and lists one record per CDR3 protein. The table lists some 320,000 distinct CDR3 sequences, around 4.3% of them singletons, with roughly 19% in the top ten. With respect to this clonotype: Its antigen is unidentified.

Sequencing used PBMCs, obtained 15 days after the yellow fever booster vaccination. The V call is TRBV29-1, the J call TRBJ2-7, with D possibly being TRBD1 (5 bases). This sequence originates from a young man who received the YFV17D yellow fever vaccine. The CDR3: CSVRDSSYEQYV. The CDR3 coding sequence is TGCAGCGTTCGCGACAGCTCCTACGAGCAGTACGTC.